What follows are 32 T cell receptor beta chains derived from one specimen sequenced in a study of identical twins. TCRdb recomputed calls from the 5' RACE reads with MiXCR, one row per CDR3 protein. Seen here are 1.5 million to 2 million distinct CDR3 sequences, about 30% observed once, and the top ten hold around 0.25%. Input material: cord blood. These receptors originate from a newborn girl in good health.

The rearrangement joins TRBV18 to TRBJ1-2; the D gene is possibly TRBD1 (5 bases). V was clipped by 5 bases and J by 4 bases, with 11 bases between them. CDR3 length: 13 amino acids. Germline V gives CDR1 KGHSH, CDR2 LQKENI. Here the CDR3 DNA reads TGTGCCAGCTCATTTCGACAGCGCTATGGCTACACCTTC. The encoded protein is CASSFRQRYGYTF.

The chain couples TRBV29-1 to TRBJ2-2; D is perhaps TRBD1 (5 bases). This CDR3 has 16 amino acids. The ends were cut back, 2 bases at V and 0 bases at J, with 13 bases in the middle. CDR1 and CDR2 from the germline V gene are SQVTM and ANQGSEA. The CDR3 bases are TGCAGCGTTGAACTACACGGACACGCGAACACCGGGGAGCTGTTTTTT. Its protein is CSVELHGHANTGELFF.

The chain is built from TRBV4-1 and TRBJ2-1, with D hard to call. Between the trimmed V and J ends, which lost 4 bases and 0 bases, there was a span of 10 bases. The germline gives CDR1 MGHRA, CDR2 YSYEKL. The CDR3 spans 15 residues. The CDR3 reads CASSPYWGSYNEQFF. The CDR3 DNA reads TGCGCCAGCAGCCCTTACTGGGGCTCCTACAATGAGCAGTTCTTC.

The CDR3 DNA follows: TGTGCCAGCAGTTTTGCGGGATCAGAGACCCAGTTCTTC. Its protein is CASSFAGSETQFF. This rearrangement joins TRBV12-3 or TRBV12-4 to TRBJ2-1, with D tentatively TRBD2 (6 bases). There are 13 residues in the CDR3. Trimming removed 3 bases from V and 13 bases from J, with 16 bases in between.

V gene TRBV28 combines with J gene TRBJ2-5; D perhaps matches TRBD2 (6 bases). The J call may be mistaken, given a closer DNA end match to TRBJ2-7. The CDR3 has 15 amino acids. From germline, CDR1 is MDHEN and CDR2 SYDVKM. DNA for the CDR3: TGTGCCAGCAGTTTAGCGATACGACTAGTTTACGAGCAGTACTTC. It translates to CASSLAIRLVYEQYF.

The table lists this clonotype with a count of one. The chain has TRBV4-1 and TRBJ2-2; tentatively, D is TRBD2 (6 bases). Germline CDR1 and CDR2: MGHRA and YSYEKL. Trimming left V 1 base short and J 0 bases short, with 12 bases between. The CDR3 runs to 17 residues. CDR3: CASSQVSGRSNTGELFF. The CDR3 DNA sequence: TGCGCCAGCAGCCAAGTATCGGGGAGGTCGAACACCGGGGAGCTGTTTTTT.

J is TRBJ1-2 and V is TRBV6-1; no firm D call. Deletions cut 2 bases from V and 1 base from J, with 14 bases between. The CDR3 has 16 residues. Germline V CDR1 and CDR2: MNHNS, SASEGT. The CDR3 coding sequence is TGTGCCAGCAGTGAACTCCCTCGGGCCTTTAACTATGGCTACACCTTC. Its translation: CASSELPRAFNYGYTF.

This clonotype was counted a few times. This sequence joins TRBV18 and TRBJ1-1, with a weak D call TRBD1 (5 bases). The V gene's germline CDR1 is KGHSH and CDR2 LQKENI. V was cut by 3 bases and J by 0 bases, with 14 bases left in between. The CDR3 length is 16 residues. The CDR3 nucleotides are TGTGCCAGCTCACCGGTTAAACAGGCCATGAACACTGAAGCTTTCTTT. Its protein is CASSPVKQAMNTEAFF.

V gene TRBV5-1 combines with J gene TRBJ1-4; D may be TRBD1 (5 bases). This CDR3 is built from 14 residues. V lost 0 bases, J lost 8 bases, and 11 bases lay in between. Germline values: CDR1 SGHRS, CDR2 YFSETQ. This CDR3 reads CASSLGGDREKLFF. CDR3 in DNA: TGCGCCAGCAGCTTGGGAGGGGATCGGGAAAAACTGTTTTTT.

CDR3 DNA: TGTGCCATCAGTGGGGGCCTGGGGGGTAACGAGCAGTACTTC. Translation gives CAISGGLGGNEQYF. The genes are TRBV10-3 and TRBJ2-7, with a weak D call TRBD2 (6 bases). This CDR3 is built from 14 residues. Trimming shortened V by 4 bases and J by 5 bases, and 15 bases separated the two germline ends. Germline values: CDR1 ENHRY, CDR2 SYGVKD.

This chain connects TRBV3-1 to TRBJ2-5, with 8 bases lining up with TRBD1. This CDR3 contains 15 residues. Germline CDR1 and CDR2: LGHDT and YNNKEL (reference sequence). Losses at the gene ends were 0 bases for V and 11 bases for J; bases not matched to a gene: 11. CDR3 residues: CASSQEGGRGQLQYF. CDR3 nucleotides: TGTGCCAGCAGCCAAGAAGGTGGCAGGGGGCAGTTGCAGTACTTC.

In nucleotides, the CDR3 is TGCAGTGCTAGAGAGATGGGACAGGGGGTTCAAGAGACCCAGTACTTC. Translation gives CSAREMGQGVQETQYF. The rearrangement uses TRBV20-1 and TRBJ2-5; TRBD1 aligns across 11 bases. Germline V gene data show CDR1 as DFQATT and CDR2 as SNEGSKA (reference sequence). There are 16 residues in the CDR3. Trimming at V came to 0 bases and at J to 2 bases, leaving 5 bases not matched to a gene.

This clonotype appeared a few times. The chain is built from TRBV4-2 and TRBJ1-2; D might be TRBD1 (5 bases). Germline assignment: CDR1 LGHNA and CDR2 YNFKEQ. V lost 3 bases and J lost 3, with 8 bases in between. The CDR3 has 13 residues. CDR3 region: CASSQGDDYGYTF. CDR3 DNA: TGTGCCAGCAGCCAGGGGGACGACTATGGCTACACCTTC.

The chain uses TRBV5-8 and TRBJ2-2; 7 nucleotides match TRBD2. V gave up 0 bases and J gave up 1 base; unmatched junction bases: 3. CDR3 length: 16 residues. CDR1 and CDR2 from the germline V gene are SGHTS and YDEGEE. The DNA for the CDR3 is TGTGCCAGCAGCTTGGGGACTAGACTGAACACCGGGGAGCTGTTTTTT. This translates into CASSLGTRLNTGELFF.

Regarding this clonotype: A junction boundary mismatches the germline segment, possibly from a read error. The rearrangement uses TRBV25-1 and TRBJ1-2, with 8 bases matching TRBD1. The CDR3 runs to 16 residues. The V gene's germline CDR1 is MGHDK and CDR2 SYGVNS. The CDR3 DNA reads TGTACCAGCGGGGGGCAGGGGGCCTCGGCTAACTATGGCTACACCTTC. It specifies CTSGGQGASANYGYTF.

The chain links TRBV2 to TRBJ1-5; D ambiguous. CDR1 and CDR2 from the germline V gene are SNHLY and FYNNEI. The CDR3 is made up of 12 amino acids. V was shortened by 4 bases and J by 6 bases, with 7 bases between the two germline ends. In DNA, the CDR3 is TGTGCCAGCAGTGGGGTAGCTCAGCCCCAGCATTTT. It is translated as CASSGVAQPQHF.

This sequence joins TRBV20-1 and TRBJ1-1; 12 nucleotides align to TRBD1. The length of the CDR3 is 14 residues. Germline loops: CDR1 DFQATT, CDR2 SNEGSKA (reference sequence). The J segment lost 5 bases and the V segment lost 8 bases, leaving 9 bases of the junction unmatched. The CDR3 DNA reads as TGCAGTTATAAGGGACAGGGGGCGCGTACTGAAGCTTTCTTT. It is translated as CSYKGQGARTEAFF.

This clonotype was detected only a few times. This chain joins TRBV27 and TRBJ2-1; no firm D call. V dropped 7 bases and J dropped 6 bases, with 7 bases sitting between them. This CDR3 has 11 amino acids. Germline V CDR1 and CDR2: MNHEY, SMNVEV (reference sequence). CDR3 DNA: TGTGCCAGCACAGATTCCAATGAGCAGTTCTTC. Protein product: CASTDSNEQFF.

The chain recombines TRBV20-1 with TRBJ1-1; TRBD1 matches 8 bases. The CDR3 is made up of 14 amino acids. With V trimmed by 4 bases and J by 1 base, 5 bases remained unmatched. Germline CDR1 and CDR2: DFQATT and SNEGSKA (reference sequence). The CDR3 region is CSATDRGRNTEAFF. The DNA of the CDR3 is TGCAGTGCTACAGACAGGGGCCGGAACACTGAAGCTTTCTTT.

The rearrangement joins TRBV29-1 to TRBJ2-1; D possibly corresponds to TRBD2 (6 bases). Germline V gene sequence: CDR1 SQVTM, CDR2 ANQGSEA. The CDR3 length is 14 residues. The V and J ends lost 1 base and 5 bases respectively, with 12 bases between them. The DNA of the CDR3 is TGCAGCGTTGAAGGGGGGGATCGGAACAATGAGCAGTTCTTC. This translates into CSVEGGDRNNEQFF.

V usage is TRBV4-1 and J usage is TRBJ1-1; TRBD1 is a possible D gene (6 bases). Germline CDR1 is MGHRA and CDR2 is YSYEKL. The CDR3 contains 16 residues. Trimming shortened V by 0 bases and J by 1 base, and 12 bases separated the two germline ends. The DNA for the CDR3 is TGCGCCAGCAGCCAAGATCTTGTACAGGGGAACACTGAAGCTTTCTTT. The encoded protein is CASSQDLVQGNTEAFF.

This clonotype was seen a few times. The V gene is TRBV7-6, the J gene TRBJ2-1, with TRBD2 matching 8 bases. The CDR3 runs to 16 residues. Germline V gives CDR1 SGHVS, CDR2 FNYEAQ. V was clipped by 1 base and J by 5 bases; unmatched bases: 7. In nucleotides, the CDR3 is TGTGCCAGCAGCTTAGGTTGGAGCGGGAGCCACAATGAGCAGTTCTTC. Encoded protein: CASSLGWSGSHNEQFF.

The chain couples TRBV5-1 to TRBJ1-6; 8 bases match TRBD1. CDR1 and CDR2 (germline): SGHRS, YFSETQ. Unmatched junction bases numbered 3, after V lost 2 bases and J lost 2 bases. This CDR3 is 16 amino acids long. CDR3 in amino acids: CASSLNRGTYNSPLHF. CDR3 sequence (DNA): TGCGCCAGCAGCTTAAACAGGGGGACCTATAATTCACCCCTCCACTTT.

The gene calls are TRBV6-1 and TRBJ1-1, with 7 positions matching TRBD1. The ends lost 10 bases at V and 0 bases at J; junction bases unmatched: 8. This CDR3 spans 14 amino acids. CDR1 is MNHNS, CDR2 SASEGT, per germline. CDR3 bases: TGTGCCACCCACAGGGGACTCTTGAACACTGAAGCTTTCTTT. Its translation: CATHRGLLNTEAFF.

This clonotype was detected a few times. The V call is TRBV20-1, the J call TRBJ1-1; unclear D gene. The germline CDR1 and CDR2 sequences are DFQATT and SNEGSKA (reference sequence). The CDR3 totals 11 residues. CDR3 in DNA: TGCAGCTACGTACGGGCCACTGAAGCTTTCTTT. Its translation: CSYVRATEAFF.

The genes are TRBV7-9 and TRBJ1-4; 7 positions agree with TRBD1. CDR1 is SEHNR and CDR2 is FQNEAQ in the germline V gene (reference sequence). V shed 5 bases and J 0 bases; nucleotides not matched to a gene: 12. The CDR3 loop spans 18 amino acids. In DNA, the CDR3 is TGTGCCAGCAGCCACGAGGGACAGCCCTTTGCAACTAATGAAAAACTGTTTTTT. Translation gives CASSHEGQPFATNEKLFF.

The rearrangement joins TRBV30 to TRBJ2-7; D ambiguous. In germline, CDR1 is GTSNPN, CDR2 SVGIG (reference sequence). The CDR3 has 13 amino acids. Between the trimmed V and J ends, which lost 3 bases and 3 bases, there was a span of 12 bases. CDR3 sequence (DNA): TGTGCCTGGAGAACGGGCATTTACTACGAGCAGTACTTC. It specifies CAWRTGIYYEQYF.

J is TRBJ2-1 and V is TRBV12-3 or TRBV12-4, with D unclear. Trimming stripped 2 bases from V and 0 bases from J, with 20 bases between. There are 19 residues in the CDR3. As DNA, the CDR3 is TGTGCCAGCAGTTTATCGTTTAGGACGGAAAATAGCTCCTACAATGAGCAGTTCTTC. This gives the protein CASSLSFRTENSSYNEQFF.

The chain joins TRBV3-1 to TRBJ1-3; D unclear. Looked up from germline, CDR1 is LGHDT and CDR2 is YNNKEL (reference sequence). The CDR3 totals 16 residues. V was shortened by 1 base and J by 3 bases, with 13 bases between the two germline ends. This CDR3 reads CASSQGPSSVGNTIYF. The CDR3 DNA follows: TGTGCCAGCAGCCAAGGACCGTCCTCTGTTGGAAACACCATATATTTT.

At least ten counts were recorded for this clonotype. This rearrangement joins TRBV7-9 to TRBJ1-5; 7 bases map to TRBD1. The CDR3 covers 15 residues. Germline CDR1 is SEHNR and CDR2 is FQNEAQ (reference sequence). Unmatched junction bases numbered 3, after V lost 2 bases and J lost 2 bases. The CDR3, as DNA: TGTGCCAGCAGCTTACAGGGGGGAGGCAATCAGCCCCAGCATTTT. Its protein product is CASSLQGGGNQPQHF.

This clonotype was counted only a few times. The V call is TRBV20-1, the J call TRBJ2-7; D is ambiguous. Per the germline V gene, CDR1 is DFQATT and CDR2 is SNEGSKA (reference sequence). The V and J ends lost 3 bases and 2 bases respectively, with 11 bases between them. The CDR3 extends over 13 amino acids. The CDR3 reads CSASPSLTYEQYF. As DNA, the CDR3 is TGCAGTGCTAGTCCCAGCCTCACCTACGAGCAGTACTTC.

The J gene is TRBJ2-2, the V gene TRBV5-1; D possibly corresponds to TRBD2 (6 bases). Germline CDR1 reads SGHRS; CDR2 reads YFSETQ. The CDR3 is 16 amino acids. V shed 0 bases and J shed 0 bases, with 9 bases lying between them. The CDR3 nucleotides are TGCGCCAGCAGCTTGGCAGGGAGGTCGAACACCGGGGAGCTGTTTTTT. Amino acids: CASSLAGRSNTGELFF.